The 17 T cell receptor beta chains below come from one sample, sequenced in a study of Graves' ophthalmopathy and Graves' hyperthyroidism. For repertoire sequencing, the TCR beta CDR3 regions were amplified from RNA transcripts. HTBI primers primed a first-round RT-PCR, and a second-round multiplex PCR followed. TCRdb called the multiplex PCR reads again in MiXCR, with one record for every CDR3 protein. The data show approximately 1.2 million distinct CDR3 sequences, with about 35% seen just once and around 10% held by the top ten. The sequenced sample was peripheral blood or thyroid tissue (not recorded which). All receptors come from an adult man with Graves' hyperthyroidism.

This clonotype has a handful of counts. The CDR3 DNA follows: TGCGCCAGCAGCTGGAGCACAAACACCGGGGAGCTGTTTTTT. Translation gives CASSWSTNTGELFF. The chain joins TRBV5-1 to TRBJ2-2; no reliable D call. Germline lookup yields CDR1 SGHRS and CDR2 YFSETQ. This CDR3 spans 14 amino acids. Deletions cut 3 bases from V and 2 bases from J, with 8 bases between.

This clonotype was picked up a small number of times. This chain joins TRBV19 and TRBJ2-2, with 10 bases matching TRBD1. Germline lookup yields CDR1 LNHDA and CDR2 SQIVND (reference sequence). V dropped 3 bases and J dropped 5; count of bases not matched to a gene: 3. The CDR3 is made up of 15 amino acids. The CDR3 nucleotides are TGTGCCAGTAGTATGGACAGGGGGGGGACCGGGGAGCTGTTTTTT. Translation: CASSMDRGGTGELFF. Variable domain in full (rest from reference TRBV19 and TRBJ2-2): DGGITQSPKYLFRKEGQNVTLSCEQNLNHDAMYWYRQDPGQGLRLIYYSQIVNDFQKGDIAEGYSVSREKKESFPLTVTSAQKNPTAFYLCASSMDRGGTGELFFGEGSRLTVL.

The CDR3 protein is CASSSLPGLRTDTQYF. CDR3 bases: TGTGCCAGCAGTTCTCTCCCGGGACTCCGCACAGATACGCAGTATTTT. The chain is built from TRBV25-1 and TRBJ2-3; tentative D call: TRBD2 (6 bases). Per the germline V gene, CDR1 is MGHDK and CDR2 is SYGVNS. This CDR3 has 16 amino acids. Trimming left V 5 bases short and J 1 base short, with 16 bases between.

This clonotype occurred many times. The chain combines TRBV7-2 with TRBJ2-5, with 9 positions matching TRBD1. The CDR3 is 15 amino acids. Germline V lookup: CDR1 SGHTA, CDR2 FQGNSA. Trimming removed 5 bases from V and 5 bases from J; junction bases left unmatched: 9. CDR3 region: CASSTVTGGSETQYF. The CDR3 nucleotides read TGTGCCAGCAGCACCGTTACAGGGGGCAGCGAGACCCAGTACTTC.

CDR3 nucleotide sequence: TGTGCCACCAGCCCGGGGATGGGGGCCAACGTCCTGACTTTC. Translated: CATSPGMGANVLTF. V and J are TRBV10-3 and TRBJ2-6, with a weak D call TRBD2 (5 bases). This CDR3 comprises 14 residues. CDR1 ENHRY and CDR2 SYGVKD come from the germline V gene. V lost 10 bases and J lost 4, with 14 bases in between.

This clonotype was detected ten times or more. This chain links TRBV5-1 with TRBJ2-6; 8 bases match TRBD1. The CDR3 is 17 residues long. Trimming at V came to 0 bases and at J to 2 bases, leaving 4 bases not matched to a gene. Germline lookup yields CDR1 SGHRS and CDR2 YFSETQ. The CDR3 DNA reads as TGCGCCAGCAGCTTGGGGGCAGGGGGCACTGGGGCCAACGTCCTGACTTTC. Its translation: CASSLGAGGTGANVLTF.

This clonotype was counted ten times or more. The rearrangement links TRBV12-3 or TRBV12-4 to TRBJ1-6, with TRBD1 as a possible D gene (6 bases). This CDR3 spans 13 amino acids. V was shortened by 6 bases and J by 7 bases, with 10 bases between the two germline ends. Written as DNA, the CDR3 is TGTGCCAGCAGCCATGACAGGAATTCACCCCTCCACTTT. It specifies CASSHDRNSPLHF.

This rearrangement joins TRBV19 to TRBJ2-7; maybe TRBD1 (5 bases). V was clipped by 10 bases and J by 2 bases, with 18 bases between them. This CDR3 comprises 14 residues. Per germline, CDR1 LNHDA and CDR2 SQIVND (reference sequence). The CDR3 reads CANSTRTFPYEQYF. Written as DNA, the CDR3 is TGTGCCAACAGTACTCGGACATTCCCCTACGAGCAGTACTTC.

This clonotype appeared many times. The V and J genes are TRBV7-2 and TRBJ2-7; D is perhaps TRBD2 (6 bases). Trimming removed 5 bases at V and 2 bases at J, with 16 bases between. The CDR3 contains 15 residues. The germline CDR1 and CDR2 sequences are SGHTA and FQGNSA. The CDR3 DNA reads as TGTGCCAGCAGCCCGGCTCGCGGGGAGCCCTACGAGCAGTACTTC. This codes for CASSPARGEPYEQYF.

The sample holds many counts of this clonotype. This chain connects TRBV15 to TRBJ1-1, with D possibly being TRBD1 (5 bases). The CDR3 consists of 13 residues. The V and J ends lost 5 bases and 1 base respectively, with 8 bases between them. Germline values: CDR1 LNHNV, CDR2 YYDKDF (reference sequence). In DNA form, the CDR3 reads TGTGCCACCAGCGTGACAGAGAACACTGAAGCTTTCTTT. This gives the protein CATSVTENTEAFF.

This chain joins TRBV5-6 and TRBJ1-5, with D perhaps matching TRBD1 (6 bases). Germline V gene sequence: CDR1 SGHDT, CDR2 YYEEEE. CDR3 length equals 14 residues. V lost 3 bases to trimming and J lost 5 bases, with 12 bases between them. DNA of the CDR3: TGTGCCAGCAGCTCAAGAGACAGGCATCAGCCCCAGCATTTT. Translation: CASSSRDRHQPQHF. Complete variable domain (other parts from reference TRBV5-6 and TRBJ1-5): DAGVTQSPTHLIKTRGQQVTLRCSPKSGHDTVSWYQQALGQGPQFIFQYYEEEERQRGNFPDRFSGHQFPNYSSELNVNALLLGDSALYLCASSSRDRHQPQHFGDGTRLSIL.

This clonotype was picked up many times. The chain employs TRBV12-3 or TRBV12-4 and TRBJ1-3; D is unresolved. This CDR3 comprises 12 residues. V gave up 1 base and J gave up 10 bases, with 8 bases separating them. The CDR3 sequence is CASSLVVETIYF. The DNA of the CDR3 is TGTGCCAGCAGTTTAGTCGTTGAGACCATATATTTT.

This sequence joins TRBV7-6 and TRBJ2-3; 9 bases line up with TRBD2. Per germline, CDR1 SGHVS and CDR2 FNYEAQ. V shed 5 bases and J 0 bases; nucleotides not matched to a gene: 6. The CDR3 sequence is 16 residues long. The CDR3 bases are TGTGCCAGCAGCACACGGCTAGCGGGAAGCACAGATACGCAGTATTTT. Residues: CASSTRLAGSTDTQYF.

In its sample, this clonotype was seen many times. The V call is TRBV29-1, the J call TRBJ2-7; no definite D call. Germline CDR1 is SQVTM and CDR2 is ANQGSEA. V was clipped by 3 bases and J by 2 bases, with 11 bases between them. This CDR3 has 13 residues. CDR3 DNA: TGCAGCGTTGAGGGCGGTACTACCTACGAGCAGTACTTC. Encoded protein: CSVEGGTTYEQYF.

The genes are TRBV11-2 and TRBJ1-6, with a possible D match to TRBD1 (6 bases). Germline CDR1 reads SGHAT; CDR2 reads FQNNGV. The CDR3 contains 15 residues. V lost 2 bases and J 7 bases, leaving 12 bases between the germline ends. CDR3 DNA: TGTGCCAGCAGCTTATTTGCAGGGGTCAATTCACCCCTCCACTTT. The encoded protein is CASSLFAGVNSPLHF.

CDR3 sequence reads: CASSPRGGGTTGELFF. The CDR3 DNA follows: TGCGCCAGCAGCCCGCGGGGAGGGGGGACCACCGGGGAGCTGTTTTTT. The chain carries TRBV4-1 and TRBJ2-2, with a tentative D call TRBD2 (7 bases). The CDR3 is made up of 16 amino acids. CDR1 is MGHRA, CDR2 YSYEKL, per germline. The ends were cut back, 4 bases at V and 4 bases at J, with 16 bases in the middle.

This clonotype was counted many times. The V call is TRBV7-9, the J call TRBJ2-5, with 7 nucleotides matching TRBD2. CDR1 SEHNR and CDR2 FQNEAQ come from the germline V gene (reference sequence). Trimming at V came to 5 bases and at J to 10 bases, leaving 1 base not matched to a gene. The length of the CDR3 is 10 residues. CDR3 in DNA: TGTGCCAGCAGCGGGAGGGGCCAGTACTTC. Translating gives CASSGRGQYF.